One sample yielded the 5 T cell receptor beta chains listed below, sequenced in a study of T cell responses to AZD1222 COVID-19 vaccine. Using immunoSEQ multiplex PCR, the repertoire was profiled, and TCRdb retains in-frame clones only, with some absent. The sample includes 100,000 to 150,000 clones, approximately 91% of them seen just once. Sample: peripheral blood, taken on day 0 of AZD1222 vaccination. The receptors originated from an adult in good health.

The V and J genes are TRBV24-1 and TRBJ2-7; D is uncertain. The CDR3 is 14 amino acids. Trimming cost V 4 bases and J 2 bases, with 11 bases left between them. CDR1 KGHDR and CDR2 SFDVKD come from the germline V gene. The CDR3 spells CATSEETPTYEQYF. In DNA form, the CDR3 reads TGTGCCACCAGTGAAGAGACTCCTACCTACGAGCAGTACTTC.

This clone was recorded a few times. This chain joins TRBV21-1 and TRBJ2-2; the table's D call, TRBD2, has no DNA check behind it. TRBV21-1 is classified as a pseudogene. The CDR3 consists of 13 residues. The CDR3 here is CASSKESAGELFF. In DNA form, the CDR3 reads TGTGCCAGCAGCAAAGAATCGGCCGGGGAGCTGTTTTTT.

The chain couples TRBV18 to TRBJ2-3, with 9 bases that match TRBD2. Germline CDR1 is KGHSH and CDR2 is LQKENI. With V trimmed by 2 bases and J by 3 bases, 6 bases remained unmatched. The CDR3 is 16 residues long. The CDR3 region has the DNA TGTGCCAGCTCACCAATAGCGGGAGTGGGTACAGATACGCAGTATTTT. Translation: CASSPIAGVGTDTQYF.

For the CDR3, the DNA is TGTGCCTGGAGTGTAGAGATAGGTGAGCAGTTCTTC. This encodes CAWSVEIGEQFF. The chain employs TRBV30 and TRBJ2-1; D is ambiguous. Trimming stripped 0 bases from V and 9 bases from J, with 9 bases between. The CDR3 contains 12 residues. CDR1 is GTSNPN, CDR2 SVGIG, per germline (reference sequence).

The chain joins TRBV9 to TRBJ1-2; D is perhaps TRBD1 (5 bases). The germline V gene encodes CDR1 SGDLS and CDR2 YYNGEE. The CDR3 contains 15 residues. Trimming pared 1 base from V and 8 bases from J, leaving 18 bases between. The CDR3 DNA reads as TGTGCCAGCAGCGTAAGTGGGACGGCCATCAGCGGCTACACCTTC. Amino acids: CASSVSGTAISGYTF.